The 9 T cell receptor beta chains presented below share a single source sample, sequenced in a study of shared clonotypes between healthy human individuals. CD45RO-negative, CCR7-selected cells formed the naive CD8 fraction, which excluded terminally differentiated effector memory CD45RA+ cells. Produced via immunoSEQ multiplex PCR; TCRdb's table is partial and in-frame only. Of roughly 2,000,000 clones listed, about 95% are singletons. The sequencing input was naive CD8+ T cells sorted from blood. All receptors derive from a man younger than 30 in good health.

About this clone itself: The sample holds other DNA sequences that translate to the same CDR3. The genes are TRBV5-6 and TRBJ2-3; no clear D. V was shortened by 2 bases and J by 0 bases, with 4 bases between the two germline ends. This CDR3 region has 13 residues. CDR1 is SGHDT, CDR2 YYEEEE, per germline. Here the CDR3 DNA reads TGTGCCAGCAGCTTTTCCAGCACAGATACGCAGTATTTT. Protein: CASSFSSTDTQYF.

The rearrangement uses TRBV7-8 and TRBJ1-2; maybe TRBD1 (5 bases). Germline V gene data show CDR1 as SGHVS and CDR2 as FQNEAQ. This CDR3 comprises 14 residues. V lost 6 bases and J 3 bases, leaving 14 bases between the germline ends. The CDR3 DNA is TGTGCCAGCAGTCCCGTCAAGGGGCACTATGGCTACACCTTC. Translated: CASSPVKGHYGYTF.

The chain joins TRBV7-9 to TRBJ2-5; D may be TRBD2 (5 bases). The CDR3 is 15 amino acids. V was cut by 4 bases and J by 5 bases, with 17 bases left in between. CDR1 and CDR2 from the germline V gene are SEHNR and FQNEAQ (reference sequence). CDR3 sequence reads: CASSSPLAPTETQYF. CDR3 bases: TGTGCCAGCAGCTCCCCTCTAGCCCCGACTGAGACCCAGTACTTC.

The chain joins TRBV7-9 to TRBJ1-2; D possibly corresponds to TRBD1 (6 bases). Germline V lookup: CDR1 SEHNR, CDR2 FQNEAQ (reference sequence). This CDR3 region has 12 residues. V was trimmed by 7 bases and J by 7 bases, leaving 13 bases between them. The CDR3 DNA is TGTGCCAGCACCGAACAGGGAAGTGGCTACACCTTC. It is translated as CASTEQGSGYTF.

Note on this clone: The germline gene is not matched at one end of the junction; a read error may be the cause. The CDR3 region is CASRLSRNEQFF. CDR3 bases: TGTGCCAGCCGTTTGTCGCGCAATGAGCAGTTCTTC. The V gene is TRBV27, the J gene TRBJ2-1; D unclear. The germline CDR1 and CDR2 sequences are MNHEY and SMNVEV (reference sequence). The CDR3 covers 12 residues.

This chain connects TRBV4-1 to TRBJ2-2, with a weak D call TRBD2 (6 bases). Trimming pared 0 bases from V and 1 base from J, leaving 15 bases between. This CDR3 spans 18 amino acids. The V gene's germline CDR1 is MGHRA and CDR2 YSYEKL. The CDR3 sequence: CASSQDVDYSRNTGELFF. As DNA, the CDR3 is TGCGCCAGCAGCCAAGATGTGGACTACTCGAGGAACACCGGGGAGCTGTTTTTT.

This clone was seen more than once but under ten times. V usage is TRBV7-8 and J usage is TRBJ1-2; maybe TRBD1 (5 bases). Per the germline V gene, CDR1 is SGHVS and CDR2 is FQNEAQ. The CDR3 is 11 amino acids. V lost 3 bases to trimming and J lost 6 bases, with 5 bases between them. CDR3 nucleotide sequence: TGTGCCAGCAGCTTGGGGGATGGCTACACCTTC. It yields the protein CASSLGDGYTF.

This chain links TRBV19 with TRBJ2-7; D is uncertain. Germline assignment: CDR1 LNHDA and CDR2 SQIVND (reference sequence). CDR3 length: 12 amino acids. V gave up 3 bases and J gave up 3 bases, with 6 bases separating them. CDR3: CASSISRYEQYF. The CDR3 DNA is TGTGCCAGTAGTATCTCTCGCTACGAGCAGTACTTC.

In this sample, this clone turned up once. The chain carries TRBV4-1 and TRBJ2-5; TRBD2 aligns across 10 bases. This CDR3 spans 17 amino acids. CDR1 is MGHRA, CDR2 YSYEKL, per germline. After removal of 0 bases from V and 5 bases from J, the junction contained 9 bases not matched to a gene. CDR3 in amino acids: CASSQDPTSGEGETQYF. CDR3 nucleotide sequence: TGCGCCAGCAGCCAAGATCCCACTAGCGGGGAGGGGGAGACCCAGTACTTC.